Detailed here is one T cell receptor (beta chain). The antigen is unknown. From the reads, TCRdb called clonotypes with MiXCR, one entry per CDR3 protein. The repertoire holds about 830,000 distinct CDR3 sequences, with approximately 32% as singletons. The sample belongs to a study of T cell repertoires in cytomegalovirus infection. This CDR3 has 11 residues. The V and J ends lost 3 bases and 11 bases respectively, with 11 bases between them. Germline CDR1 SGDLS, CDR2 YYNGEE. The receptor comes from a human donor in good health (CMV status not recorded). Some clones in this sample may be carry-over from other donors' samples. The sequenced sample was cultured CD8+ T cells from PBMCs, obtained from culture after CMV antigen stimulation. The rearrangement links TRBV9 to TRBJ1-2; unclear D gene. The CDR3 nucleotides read TGTGCCAGCAGCGACGCTGTTTGGTACACCTTC. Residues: CASSDAVWYTF.